This TCR beta chain is from a study of T cell changes during pregnancy in multiple sclerosis. The method was immunoSEQ multiplex PCR; TCRdb's version includes in-frame clones alone and lacks a portion of them. Of approximately 44,000 clones detected, more than 85% appear once; the ten largest clones hold around 0.5%. The CDR3 has 15 amino acids. J gave up 4 bases and V 5 bases, and 10 bases lay outside the gene matches. Looked up from germline, CDR1 is SGHAT and CDR2 is FQNNGV. Sequenced here: CD4+ T cells from peripheral blood mononuclear cells, sampled in the second trimester of pregnancy. The chain employs TRBV11-2 and TRBJ1-2; TRBD1 matches 7 bases. This sequence was found in a female donor in good health, enrolled as a control in a pregnancy study. In DNA form, the CDR3 reads TGTGCCAGCAGCGCCCGACAGGGAACGACCTATGGCTACACCTTC. This gives the protein CASSARQGTTYGYTF.